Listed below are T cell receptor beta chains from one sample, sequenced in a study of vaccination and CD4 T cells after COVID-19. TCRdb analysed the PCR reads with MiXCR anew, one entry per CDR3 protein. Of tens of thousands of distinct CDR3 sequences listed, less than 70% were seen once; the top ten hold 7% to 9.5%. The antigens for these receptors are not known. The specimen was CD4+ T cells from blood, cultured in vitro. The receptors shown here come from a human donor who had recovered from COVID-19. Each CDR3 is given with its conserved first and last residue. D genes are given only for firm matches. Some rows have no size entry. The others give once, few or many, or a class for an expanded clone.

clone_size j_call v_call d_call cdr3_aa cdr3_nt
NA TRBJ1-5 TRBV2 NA CASTTKGNQPQHF TGTGCCAGCACCACCAAGGGAAATCAGCCCCAGCATTTT
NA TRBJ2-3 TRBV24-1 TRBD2 CATSDPGLAGVKDTQYF TGTGCCACCAGTGATCCGGGACTAGCGGGAGTTAAAGATACGCAGTATTTT
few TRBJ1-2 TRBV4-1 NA CASSQGAGAGGYTF TGCGCCAGCAGCCAAGGGGCGGGGGCGGGTGGCTACACCTTC
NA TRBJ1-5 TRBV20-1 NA CSARGVQPQHF TGCAGTGCTAGAGGGGTGCAGCCCCAGCATTTT
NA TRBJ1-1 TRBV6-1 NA CASTEGGGRATEAFF TGTGCCAGCACTGAGGGGGGCGGGAGGGCCACTGAAGCTTTCTTT
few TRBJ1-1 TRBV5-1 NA CASSLDAVTEAFF TGCGCCAGCAGCTTGGATGCAGTCACTGAAGCTTTCTTT
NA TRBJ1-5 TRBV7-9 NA CASSLQGNQPQHF TGTGCCAGCAGCTTACAGGGGAATCAGCCCCAGCATTTT
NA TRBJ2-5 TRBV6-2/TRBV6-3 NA CASIQPGYKETQYF TGTGCCAGCATCCAGCCAGGATACAAAGAGACCCAGTACTTC
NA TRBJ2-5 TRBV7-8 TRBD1 CASSWRVGTAQETQYF TGTGCCAGCAGCTGGAGAGTAGGGACAGCCCAAGAGACCCAGTACTTC
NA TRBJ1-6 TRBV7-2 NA CASSLGAAAYNSPLHF TGTGCCAGCAGCTTAGGCGCGGCTGCCTATAATTCACCCCTCCACTTT
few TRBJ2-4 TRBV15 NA CATSRDREGAKNIQYF TGTGCCACCAGCAGAGACCGAGAAGGGGCCAAAAACATTCAGTACTTC
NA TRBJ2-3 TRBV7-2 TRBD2 CASSLFSAGGPGPDTQYF TGTGCCAGCAGCTTATTCTCAGCGGGAGGGCCCGGGCCAGATACGCAGTATTTT
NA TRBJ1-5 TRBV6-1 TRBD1 CASSELGQGRQPQHF TGTGCCAGCAGTGAACTGGGACAGGGGCGGCAGCCCCAGCATTTT
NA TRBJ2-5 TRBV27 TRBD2 CASSLRGLAGGGPETQYF TGTGCCAGCAGTTTAAGAGGACTAGCGGGAGGGGGGCCAGAGACCCAGTACTTC
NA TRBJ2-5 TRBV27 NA CASSLRGETQYF TGTGCCAGCAGTTTACGTGGCGAGACCCAGTACTTC
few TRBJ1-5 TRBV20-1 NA CSASQSNQPQHF TGCAGTGCTAGTCAAAGCAATCAGCCCCAGCATTTT
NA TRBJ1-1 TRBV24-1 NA CATVGDLNTEAFF TGTGCCACCGTAGGGGACCTGAACACTGAAGCTTTCTTT
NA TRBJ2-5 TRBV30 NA CAWIPRESQETQYF TGTGCCTGGATACCTCGGGAGAGCCAAGAGACCCAGTACTTC
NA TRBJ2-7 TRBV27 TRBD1 CASSSRTGASYEQYF TGTGCCAGCAGTTCTCGGACAGGGGCTTCCTACGAGCAGTACTTC
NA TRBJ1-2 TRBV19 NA CASIPAGRPYGYTF TGTGCCAGCATTCCCGCCGGCAGACCCTATGGCTACACCTTC
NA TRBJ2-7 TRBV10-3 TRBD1 CAISEAPGTVPEQYF TGTGCCATCAGTGAGGCCCCCGGGACAGTTCCCGAGCAGTACTTC
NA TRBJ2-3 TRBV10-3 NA CAITQEITDTQYF TGTGCCATCACTCAGGAGATCACAGATACGCAGTATTTT
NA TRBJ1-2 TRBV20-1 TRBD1 CSASRGQRDGYTF TGCAGTGCTAGTAGGGGGCAGAGGGATGGCTACACCTTC
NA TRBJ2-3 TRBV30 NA CAWKGERTQYF TGTGCCTGGAAGGGAGAGCGTACGCAGTATTTT
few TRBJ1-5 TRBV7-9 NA CASSKQGVNQPQHF TGTGCCAGCAGCAAACAAGGAGTCAATCAGCCCCAGCATTTT
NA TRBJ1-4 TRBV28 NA CASRDTHEKLFF TGTGCCAGCCGGGACACCCATGAAAAACTGTTTTTT
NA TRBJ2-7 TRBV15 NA CATSRDGLALGWQGGNEQYF TGTGCCACCAGCAGAGATGGTCTGGCTTTGGGGTGGCAGGGTGGAAACGAGCAGTACTTC
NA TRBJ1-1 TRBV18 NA CASSPPVFGGNTEAFF TGTGCCAGCTCACCACCGGTGTTTGGGGGGAACACTGAAGCTTTCTTT
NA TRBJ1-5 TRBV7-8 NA CASSPRTTYSNQPQHF TGTGCCAGCAGCCCACGGACAACCTATAGCAATCAGCCCCAGCATTTT
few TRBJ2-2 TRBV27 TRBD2 CASSSSGGIYTGELFF TGTGCCAGCAGTTCTAGCGGGGGAATTTACACCGGGGAGCTGTTTTTT
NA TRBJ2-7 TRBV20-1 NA CSARRSYEQYF TGCAGTGCTAGACGGTCTTACGAGCAGTACTTC
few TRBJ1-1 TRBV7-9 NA CASSLGDPSIDTEAFF TGTGCCAGCAGCTTAGGAGACCCCTCAATAGACACTGAAGCTTTCTTT
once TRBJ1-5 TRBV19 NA CASSIVYLPAGGNQAQHF TGTGCCAGTAGTATAGTCTACCTTCCGGCAGGTGGGAATCAGGCCCAGCATTTT
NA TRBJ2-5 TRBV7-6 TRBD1 CASSLAGQKRYQETQYF TGTGCCAGCAGCTTAGCGGGACAGAAAAGATACCAAGAGACCCAGTACTTC
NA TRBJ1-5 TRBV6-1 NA CASRGNQPQHF TGTGCCAGCAGGGGTAATCAGCCCCAGCATTTT
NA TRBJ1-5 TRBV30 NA CTWGSRNQPQHF TGTACCTGGGGCTCCAGGAATCAGCCCCAGCATTTT
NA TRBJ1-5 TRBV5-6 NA CASSLGHYNQPQHF TGTGCCAGCAGCTTGGGACACTACAATCAGCCCCAGCATTTT
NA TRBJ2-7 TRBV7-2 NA CASSLEGWDEQYF TGTGCCAGCAGCTTAGAGGGCTGGGACGAGCAGTACTTC
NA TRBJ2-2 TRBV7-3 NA CASSSTSRSANTGELFF TGTGCCAGCAGCTCCACATCACGGTCCGCGAACACCGGGGAGCTGTTTTTT
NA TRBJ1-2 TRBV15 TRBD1 CATSRDKGAYGYTF TGTGCCACCAGCAGAGATAAGGGGGCTTATGGCTACACCTTC
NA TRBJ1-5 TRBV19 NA CASSPKERVSNQPQHF TGTGCCAGTAGTCCAAAAGAGCGGGTGAGCAATCAGCCCCAGCATTTT
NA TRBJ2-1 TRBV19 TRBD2 CASSIEAGPNEQFF TGTGCCAGTAGTATTGAAGCGGGGCCTAATGAGCAGTTCTTC
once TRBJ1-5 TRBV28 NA CASRGQDQPQHF TGTGCCAGCAGGGGGCAGGATCAGCCCCAGCATTTT
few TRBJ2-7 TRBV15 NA CATSRDLNRVHEQYF TGTGCCACCAGCAGAGATCTTAACAGGGTTCACGAGCAGTACTTC
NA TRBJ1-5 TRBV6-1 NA CASSADRGANQPQHF TGTGCCAGCAGTGCCGACCGGGGGGCCAATCAGCCCCAGCATTTT
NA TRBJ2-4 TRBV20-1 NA CSPSPDRPDF TGCAGTCCTAGCCCCGATCGTCCTGACTTC
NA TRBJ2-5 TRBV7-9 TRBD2 CASSLGLAGGGGETQYF TGTGCCAGCAGCTTGGGACTAGCGGGAGGCGGGGGAGAGACCCAGTACTTC
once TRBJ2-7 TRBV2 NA CASRGLADYEQYF TGTGCCAGCAGAGGGTTAGCGGATTACGAGCAGTACTTC
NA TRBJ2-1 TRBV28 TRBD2 CASSLWGRADNEQFF TGTGCCAGCAGTTTATGGGGGAGGGCCGATAATGAGCAGTTCTTC
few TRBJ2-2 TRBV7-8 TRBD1 CASSLGTGDTGELFF TGTGCCAGCAGCTTAGGGACAGGGGACACCGGGGAGCTGTTTTTT
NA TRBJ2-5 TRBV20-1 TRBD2 CSARSPGLRQETQYF TGCAGTGCTAGAAGTCCGGGACTACGCCAAGAGACCCAGTACTTC
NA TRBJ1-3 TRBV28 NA CASSPNRWGVENTIYF TGTGCCAGCAGTCCCAACCGGTGGGGGGTGGAAAACACCATATATTTT
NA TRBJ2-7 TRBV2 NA CASSRRTVSYEQYF TGTGCCAGCAGCCGAAGGACGGTGTCCTACGAGCAGTACTTC
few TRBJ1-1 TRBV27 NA CASSPGLRGGTEAFF TGTGCCAGCAGTCCGGGACTGAGAGGAGGCACTGAAGCTTTCTTT
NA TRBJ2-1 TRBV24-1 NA CATSDFGPGPNEQFF TGTGCCACCAGTGATTTTGGACCTGGCCCCAATGAGCAGTTCTTC
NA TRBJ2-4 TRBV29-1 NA CSVMVGAAKNIQYF TGCAGCGTTATGGTGGGGGCAGCCAAAAACATTCAGTACTTC
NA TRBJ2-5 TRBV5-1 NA CASSSWQETQYF TGCGCCAGCAGCTCATGGCAAGAGACCCAGTACTTC
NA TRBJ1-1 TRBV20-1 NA CSASSVNTEAFF TGCAGTGCTAGCTCCGTGAACACTGAAGCTTTCTTT
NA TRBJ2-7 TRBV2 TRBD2 CASIADLAGSYEQYF TGTGCCAGCATTGCCGACCTAGCGGGGTCCTACGAGCAGTACTTC
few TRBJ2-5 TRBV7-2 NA CASSPPGPETQYF TGTGCCAGCAGCCCTCCGGGGCCAGAGACCCAGTACTTC